The 20 T cell receptor beta chains presented below share a single source sample, sequenced in a study of technical replicates of blood from a handful of donors. Profiling relied on immunoSEQ multiplex PCR, and the TCRdb table lists in-frame clones only, not all of them. The table shows about 80,000 clones, with 95% to 98% occurring only once. The sequenced sample was T cells isolated from PBMCs. These receptors were obtained from a human donor in good health.

The chain is built from TRBV18 and TRBJ1-1; no clear D. Between the trimmed V and J ends, which lost 4 bases and 1 base, there was a span of 7 bases. In germline, CDR1 is KGHSH, CDR2 LQKENI. CDR3 length equals 13 residues. The chain's CDR3 is CASSQAGNTEAFF. The CDR3 DNA is TGTGCCAGCTCACAAGCAGGGAACACTGAAGCTTTCTTT.

The rearrangement uses TRBV29-1 and TRBJ1-4; TRBD1 is a possible D gene (6 bases). CDR1 SQVTM and CDR2 ANQGSEA come from the germline V gene. V was trimmed by 5 bases and J by 8 bases, leaving 15 bases between them. This CDR3 comprises 13 residues. The DNA for the CDR3 is TGCAGCGTTAGACCAACAGGGTGGGAAAAACTGTTTTTT. Amino acids: CSVRPTGWEKLFF.

The chain recombines TRBV6-1 with TRBJ1-2; D is ambiguous. V was pared by 2 bases and J by 8 bases, with 12 bases between. The CDR3 covers 13 residues. Germline V gene data show CDR1 as MNHNS and CDR2 as SASEGT. The DNA of the CDR3 is TGTGCCAGCAGTGAACTAACAGTTGGGGGCTACACCTTC. Protein product: CASSELTVGGYTF.

V usage is TRBV28 and J usage is TRBJ2-3, with D hard to call. Germline CDR1 and CDR2: MDHEN and SYDVKM. V dropped 3 bases and J dropped 0 bases, with 10 bases sitting between them. The CDR3 length is 15 residues. DNA for the CDR3: TGTGCCAGCAGTTTCAGGTCACCTAGCACAGATACGCAGTATTTT. Amino acid sequence: CASSFRSPSTDTQYF.

V is TRBV10-3 and J is TRBJ2-7, with a possible D match to TRBD1 (6 bases). The CDR3 length is 14 residues. Between the trimmed V and J ends, which lost 2 bases and 3 bases, there was a span of 11 bases. From germline, CDR1 is ENHRY and CDR2 SYGVKD. CDR3 DNA: TGTGCCATCAGTGAGATACAGGGAGTCTACGAGCAGTACTTC. This sequence encodes CAISEIQGVYEQYF.

The V call is TRBV19, the J call TRBJ2-2, with 7 positions matching TRBD1. The CDR3 totals 13 residues. The germline gives CDR1 LNHDA, CDR2 SQIVND (reference sequence). V lost 7 bases to trimming and J lost 6 bases; unmatched junction nucleotides: 5. Here the CDR3 reads CASTLTGSGELFF. In nucleotides, the CDR3 is TGTGCCAGTACCCTGACAGGGTCCGGGGAGCTGTTTTTT.

The chain joins TRBV10-3 to TRBJ2-5; possible D gene TRBD2, 6 bases. Germline CDR1 reads ENHRY; CDR2 reads SYGVKD. CDR3 size: 14 residues. V lost 5 bases, J lost 3 bases, and 13 bases lay in between. The CDR3 bases are TGTGCCATCAGTCGGGACTTAAGAGAAGAGACCCAGTACTTC. Translated: CAISRDLREETQYF.

The chain recombines TRBV19 with TRBJ2-2; D may be TRBD2 (6 bases). This CDR3 has 15 amino acids. The V gene lost 2 bases and the J gene lost 5 bases, with 12 bases spanning the gap. Per germline, CDR1 LNHDA and CDR2 SQIVND (reference sequence). CDR3 region: CASSIMTRQTGELFF. The CDR3 DNA reads as TGTGCCAGTAGTATAATGACTAGGCAGACCGGGGAGCTGTTTTTT.

This sequence joins TRBV7-8 and TRBJ2-3; the match to TRBD1 covers 9 bases. The CDR3 length is 14 residues. Germline lookup yields CDR1 SGHVS and CDR2 FQNEAQ. J gave up 6 bases and V 4 bases, and 5 bases lay outside the gene matches. The CDR3 here is CASSSGQGVDTQYF. As DNA, the CDR3 is TGTGCCAGCAGCTCGGGACAGGGCGTGGATACGCAGTATTTT.

The rearrangement links TRBV27 to TRBJ2-1; possibly TRBD2 for D (5 bases). CDR1 is MNHEY, CDR2 SMNVEV, per germline (reference sequence). The ends were cut back, 1 base at V and 5 bases at J, with 9 bases in the middle. The CDR3 sequence is 14 residues long. The CDR3 is CASSLFSGDNEQFF. The CDR3 bases are TGTGCCAGCAGTTTATTTTCCGGGGACAATGAGCAGTTCTTC.

This chain uses TRBV5-6 with TRBJ2-1; 9 bases line up with TRBD1. The V and J ends lost 1 base and 2 bases, in that order; junction bases with no gene match: 1. The CDR3 length is 15 residues. Per germline, CDR1 SGHDT and CDR2 YYEEEE. CDR3 in amino acids: CASSLWDRAYNEQFF. The CDR3 DNA follows: TGTGCCAGCAGCTTGTGGGACAGGGCCTACAATGAGCAGTTCTTC.

This chain joins TRBV7-9 and TRBJ1-1; 7 nucleotides match TRBD1. The CDR3 extends over 14 amino acids. V was pared by 5 bases and J by 2 bases, with 5 bases of the junction left unmatched. Germline lookup yields CDR1 SEHNR and CDR2 FQNEAQ (reference sequence). The DNA for the CDR3 is TGTGCCAGCAGCCCCGGGACAGCCAACACTGAAGCTTTCTTT. Translation gives CASSPGTANTEAFF.

In DNA, the CDR3 is TGCGCCAGCAGCCAAGATGTAGCGGGGAGGGGCAATGAGCAGTTCTTC. Its protein is CASSQDVAGRGNEQFF. This sequence joins TRBV4-1 and TRBJ2-1; 8 bases line up with TRBD2. CDR1 and CDR2 from the germline V gene are MGHRA and YSYEKL. The CDR3 totals 16 residues. The V gene end was trimmed by 0 bases and the J gene end by 6 bases; junction bases not matched to a gene: 7.

Of note for this clone: One end of the junction does not line up with germline, which may come from a read error. V gene TRBV7-7 combines with J gene TRBJ2-5; 8 bases line up with TRBD2. Germline values: CDR1 SSHAT, CDR2 FNYEAQ (reference sequence). There are 13 residues in the CDR3. CDR3 in amino acids: CASSSGTRETQYF. The CDR3 DNA sequence: TGTGCTAGCAGCTCCGGGACTAGGGAGACCCAGTACTTC.

The genes are TRBV2 and TRBJ2-1, with TRBD1 matching 8 bases. Germline CDR1 SNHLY, CDR2 FYNNEI. V dropped 3 bases and J dropped 9; count of bases not matched to a gene: 4. This CDR3 has 13 amino acids. CDR3 nucleotides: TGTGCCAGCAGTGAGGACAGGGAGTTTGAGCAGTTCTTC. Encoded protein: CASSEDREFEQFF.

CDR3 amino acids: CASSFYRDQPYEQYF. CDR3 coding DNA: TGTGCCAGCAGCTTCTACAGGGACCAACCATACGAGCAGTACTTC. V is TRBV7-9 and J is TRBJ2-7; D perhaps matches TRBD1 (6 bases). Between the trimmed V and J ends, which lost 3 bases and 4 bases, there was a span of 16 bases. CDR1 and CDR2 from the germline V gene are SEHNR and FQNEAQ (reference sequence). The CDR3 is 15 residues long.

This sequence joins TRBV5-1 and TRBJ2-2; weak D call: TRBD2 (6 bases). V lost 7 bases, J lost 2 bases, and 12 bases lay in between. The germline V gene has CDR1 SGHRS and CDR2 YFSETQ. The CDR3 has 14 amino acids. The chain's CDR3 is CASLADINTGELFF. In DNA, the CDR3 is TGCGCCAGCTTAGCGGATATCAACACCGGGGAGCTGTTTTTT. Drawing the rest from reference TRBV5-1 and TRBJ2-2, the complete variable domain is KAGVTQTPRYLIKTRGQQVTLSCSPISGHRSVSWYQQTPGQGLQFLFEYFSETQRNKGNFPGRFSGRQFSNSRSEMNVSTLELGDSALYLCASLADINTGELFFGEGSRLTVL.

The CDR3 here is CAWSNRGAGNEQFF. In DNA, the CDR3 is TGTGCCTGGAGTAACCGGGGAGCGGGAAATGAGCAGTTCTTC. The chain carries TRBV30 and TRBJ2-1; 7 bases fit TRBD2. CDR3 length: 14 residues. Trimming at V came to 2 bases and at J to 7 bases, leaving 8 bases not matched to a gene. Germline V gene data show CDR1 as GTSNPN and CDR2 as SVGIG (reference sequence).

The rearrangement joins TRBV28 to TRBJ1-5; D remains ambiguous. Germline values: CDR1 MDHEN, CDR2 SYDVKM. Trimming took 6 bases from V and 1 from J, leaving 16 bases between them. The CDR3 extends over 16 amino acids. The CDR3 is CASSPQETGSNQPQHF. The CDR3 DNA follows: TGTGCCAGCAGCCCCCAGGAGACGGGAAGCAATCAGCCCCAGCATTTT.

The rearrangement links TRBV30 to TRBJ1-1, with a tentative D call TRBD1 (6 bases). The CDR3 runs 16 residues. Germline V lookup: CDR1 GTSNPN, CDR2 SVGIG (reference sequence). Trimming shortened V by 5 bases and J by 1 base, and 20 bases separated the two germline ends. The CDR3 DNA reads TGTGCCTGGGGTACCCCCAACAGGGCTAAGAACACTGAAGCTTTCTTT. Translation gives CAWGTPNRAKNTEAFF.